These 8 T cell receptor beta chains originate from one sample sequenced in a study of blood T cell repertoires in COVID-19. TCRdb keeps only in-frame clones here, not all; method: immunoSEQ multiplex PCR. This sample has 130,000 or so clones, with 84% found just once. The sample was peripheral blood. These TCRs come from a man aged 25-40 years with COVID-19, enrolled during active disease.

The chain has TRBV28 and TRBJ1-2; D remains unclear. There are 11 residues in the CDR3. From germline, CDR1 is MDHEN and CDR2 SYDVKM. V was pared by 3 bases and J by 5 bases, with 4 bases between. CDR3 loop: CASSFHYGYTF. The CDR3 DNA sequence: TGTGCCAGCAGTTTCCATTATGGCTACACCTTC.

The chain combines TRBV7-2 with TRBJ2-7; 11 positions agree with TRBD2. The CDR3 runs 14 residues. Germline V CDR1 and CDR2: SGHTA, FQGNSA. The V segment lost 5 bases and the J segment 4 bases; nucleotides outside the gene matches: 4. In nucleotides, the CDR3 is TGTGCCAGCAGCCGGGGACTAGCGGATTACGAGCAGTACTTC. Translating it yields CASSRGLADYEQYF.

For the CDR3, the DNA is TGTGCCAGCACTGGACAGGGGGTAGTCACCGGGGAGCTGTTTTTT. Protein: CASTGQGVVTGELFF. The chain uses TRBV5-5 and TRBJ2-2, with 10 nucleotides matching TRBD1. Germline CDR1 reads SGHKS; CDR2 reads YYEKEE (reference sequence). V shed 6 bases and J 4 bases; nucleotides not matched to a gene: 6. The length of the CDR3 is 15 residues.

This chain joins TRBV28 and TRBJ2-3; TRBD1 matches 11 bases. J was trimmed by 5 bases and V by 1 base; bases with no gene match: 11. Germline V gene lookup returns CDR1 MDHEN and CDR2 SYDVKM. CDR3 length: 18 amino acids. The CDR3 reads CASSLLGRGQGAGDTQYF. The DNA of the CDR3 is TGTGCCAGCAGTTTATTGGGTAGAGGACAGGGGGCAGGAGATACGCAGTATTTT.

This clone was seen a few times. V gene TRBV7-9 combines with J gene TRBJ2-1; TRBD2 agrees at 7 bases. After removal of 5 bases from V and 13 bases from J, the junction contained 8 bases not matched to a gene. The germline CDR1 and CDR2 sequences are SEHNR and FQNEAQ (reference sequence). The CDR3 is 12 amino acids. CDR3 in DNA: TGTGCCAGCAGCCCGCGGGAGACAGCTCAGTTCTTC. Translation gives CASSPRETAQFF.

The chain employs TRBV19 and TRBJ2-7, with 13 bases lining up with TRBD2. The CDR3 extends over 21 amino acids. Germline assignment: CDR1 LNHDA and CDR2 SQIVND (reference sequence). With V trimmed by 6 bases and J by 2 bases, 22 bases remained unmatched. This chain's CDR3 is CASSEGTGLPGLAGKAYEQYF. DNA for the CDR3: TGTGCCAGTAGCGAGGGGACAGGGCTACCGGGACTAGCGGGAAAAGCCTACGAGCAGTACTTC.

On this clone: The germline gene is not matched at one end of the junction; a read error may be the cause. The chain carries TRBV19 and TRBJ2-2; 7 bases are shared with TRBD2. The CDR3 consists of 14 residues. The germline gives CDR1 LNHDA, CDR2 SQIVND (reference sequence). The CDR3 sequence: CASLMGGNAGELFF. DNA for the CDR3: TGTGCCAGCTTAATGGGGGGGAACGCCGGGGAGCTGTTTTTT.

The chain is built from TRBV7-8 and TRBJ2-7; D is unresolved. V was clipped by 0 bases and J by 1 base, with 4 bases between them. CDR1 and CDR2 (germline): SGHVS, FQNEAQ. The CDR3 is 13 residues long. For the CDR3, the DNA is TGTGCCAGCAGCTTAGCGGAGTCCTACGAGCAGTACTTC. This codes for CASSLAESYEQYF.